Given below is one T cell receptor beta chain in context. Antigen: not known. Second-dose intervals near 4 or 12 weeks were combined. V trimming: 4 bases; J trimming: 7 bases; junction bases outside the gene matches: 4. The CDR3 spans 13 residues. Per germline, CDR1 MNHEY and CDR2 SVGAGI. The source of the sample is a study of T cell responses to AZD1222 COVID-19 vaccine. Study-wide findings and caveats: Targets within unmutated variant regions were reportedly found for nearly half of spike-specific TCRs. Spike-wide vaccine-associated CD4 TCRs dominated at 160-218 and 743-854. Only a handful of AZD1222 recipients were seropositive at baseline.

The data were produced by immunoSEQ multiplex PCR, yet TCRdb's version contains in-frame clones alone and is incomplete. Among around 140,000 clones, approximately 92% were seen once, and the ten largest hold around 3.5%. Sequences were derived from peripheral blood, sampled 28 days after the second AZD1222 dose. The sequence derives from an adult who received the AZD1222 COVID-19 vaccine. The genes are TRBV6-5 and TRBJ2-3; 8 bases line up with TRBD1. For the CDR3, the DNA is TGTGCCAGCAGTTCCGACAGGGGAAATACGCAGTATTTT. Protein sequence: CASSSDRGNTQYF.